Detailed here is one TCR beta chain. The antigen this receptor binds is unknown. It has no much larger one-base neighbor in the sample; base qualities were not kept. Participants in the prospective study were aged about 18 to 100 years, lived in about two dozen United States geographic areas, and enrolled through a virtual design. In the prospective study, cohorts were assigned on the basis of participant-reported clinical history obtained from a screening survey and a study questionnaire. ImmuneRACE Cohort 3 recovered participants were defined by two consecutive negative NP/OP PCR tests, healthcare professional clearance, or symptom resolution. Mobile phlebotomists in the prospective study collected whole blood, serum and a nasopharyngeal or oropharyngeal swab from every participant. Over a roughly two-month period, participants in the prospective study had the option of providing additional blood draws and questionnaires. Blood samples from the prospective study were shipped frozen or at room temperature prior to DNA extraction.

This entry comes from a study of blood T cell repertoires in COVID-19 (dated by TCRdb to the early 2020s). At the level of the whole study: Collaborator samples came from the United States, Italy and Spain and covered acute and convalescent phases of COVID-19. The prospective study material was composed of cDNA or gDNA derived from T cells, B-cell-depleted T cells, or PBMCs. The dataset comprised deeply sampled blood TCRbeta repertoires from subjects exposed to, actively infected with, or recovered from COVID-19. The repertoires were released in a freely available public database intended as a resource for research on the immune response to SARS-CoV-2. The samples were drawn from two sources: the first 160 participants of the ongoing ImmuneRACE study, and over 950 subjects contributed by 6 global collaborators. Nearly every sample came with metadata listing a de-identified subject ID, COVID-19 status, age in years and sex. HLA class I and class II types, where available, came from metadata supplied by the sample provider rather than from assay-based typing. Findings and caveats that apply to the study as a whole: Clinical and demographic metadata were provided uncurated, with the amount varying by source and participant.

TCRbeta CDR3 regions were amplified from genomic DNA using the immunoSEQ Assay, a bias-controlled multiplex PCR. In the original analysis: The number of nucleated cells in each sample was estimated by amplification of reference gene primers within the assay. To quantify the absolute abundance of each unique TCRbeta CDR3 rearrangement, sequence reads were collapsed and filtered. Productive Simpson clonality was computed per sample as the square root of Simpson's diversity index over productive rearrangements. TCRdb mirrors the immuneACCESS table, restricted to in-frame sequences. Some clones are absent from its copies; in checked studies, under half trace to an unresolved V gene, and the reason for the others is unknown. That table furnishes V, J and clone size, whereas the DNA furnished D and trimming. The sample contains around 480,000 clones, about nine tenths of them found a single time. The ten largest make up 0.65% to 0.9% of the sample.

The clonotype was recovered from a woman between 18 and 29 years old who had recovered from COVID-19. The source material was PBMCs or T cells enriched from blood (not recorded which).

The DNA is as follows: TGTGCCAGCAGCGTTGGGCAAGATTGGGAGACCCAGTACTTC. It translates as CASSVGQDWETQYF. The chain employs TRBV9 and TRBJ2-5; no D segment can be confidently identified. Its CDR3 holds 14 amino acids, cysteine through phenylalanine. Only the CDR3 portion is preserved as DNA: 42 bases, with reading frame beginning at the first base. V and J lose 2 bases and 5 bases, and a span of 13 bases separates them. The germline V gene supplies CDR1 SGDLS and CDR2 YYNGEE.